This T cell receptor (beta chain) appears in the sequencing data of a study of T cell responses to AZD1222 COVID-19 vaccine. Study results and limitations: The repertoires were collected only after the peak T cell response.

The V end lost 5 bases, the J end lost 2 bases, and 10 bases lay between the germline ends. Germline CDR1 is SGHTA and CDR2 is FQGTGA. The CDR3 sequence is 13 residues long. Sequencing used immunoSEQ multiplex PCR; TCRdb keeps in-frame clones, though not all of them. The profile shows approximately 94,000 clones, roughly 89% of them singletons. This clone was seen a few times. Its antigen is not known. V gene TRBV7-3 combines with J gene TRBJ2-7; a weak D match, TRBD1 (5 bases). The source was peripheral blood, collected on day 0 of AZD1222 vaccination. The sequence was collected from an adult in good health. As DNA, the CDR3 is TGTGCCAGCAGCCAAGACAGAACCTACGAGCAGTACTTC. Protein: CASSQDRTYEQYF. Drawing the rest from reference TRBV7-3 and TRBJ2-7, the complete variable domain is GAGVSQTPSNKVTEKGKYVELRCDPISGHTALYWYRQSLGQGPEFLIYFQGTGAADDSGLPNDRFFAVRPEGSVSTLKIQRTERGDSAVYLCASSQDRTYEQYFGPGTRLTVT.